This T cell receptor (beta chain) derives from a study of cytomegalovirus exposure and HLA in healthy donors (dated by TCRdb to the late 2010s). Background on the whole study: According to an earlier analysis of a few hundred of the donors, 150 million to 200 million T cells yielded 117 million unique TCR beta sequences and about 300 Gb of sequence data. The T cell repertoires of roughly 660 subjects were profiled by immunosequencing and related to cytomegalovirus serostatus. The later analysis used no new phenotypic data to find candidate immune exposures, relying instead on TCR beta sequences and their occurrence across donors. Because of strong linkage in the cohort, roughly 5 DR-DQ haplotypes were treated as single units for association and clustering. To decide whether each TCR beta V gene segment behaved as functional or pseudogenic, an earlier analysis of some 540 of the donors relied on high-throughput TCR beta sequencing. HLA typing covered class I and class II loci at four-digit resolution. Approximately 310 gigabases of sequencing data and around 85 million unique TCR sequences made up an early release that covered approximately 700 HLA-typed donors. Donor age, sex, ethnicity and CMV serostatus were collected together with the repertoire data. Of the roughly 400 genotyped donors, 81% fell in the genetic ancestry cluster associated with self-reported Caucasian donors. The study was designed to test whether signatures of past pathogen exposure could be identified by cataloging public T cell receptors. Among about 410 genotyped donors of the cohort, an average of approximately 240,000 unique TCR beta nucleotide sequences was sequenced per donor, of which about 19% were non-productive. High-throughput TCR immunosequencing, statistical association of individual TCRs with disease status, and machine learning were combined to predict cytomegalovirus infection status. In a later genetic analysis, genome-wide SNP genotypes for 398 of the 666 donors were used, and that subset was treated as a discovery cohort. A later analysis re-examined previously published TCR beta repertoires from roughly 720 donors and added high-resolution HLA genotyping to investigate patterns of TCR occurrence. Typing coverage varied by locus: roughly 620-630 donors for A, B, C, DRB1 and DQB1; 522 for DQA1; over 600 for DPA1; 450 to 480 for DPB1. A separate validation cohort of 100 to 150 different subjects was used in addition to the roughly 670-subject first cohort. All discovery cohort repertoires had been generated on a single sequencing platform. Findings and caveats that apply to the study as a whole: According to the authors, the approach could potentially be generalized to other disease states and immunological phenotypes. In both the original and validation cohorts, the classifier was reported to diagnose cytomegalovirus status with high specificity and sensitivity. Linkage disequilibrium might explain the correlated functional status among segregating V segments, but an unknown experimental factor could not be ruled out. In a later analysis, HLA-associated TCR beta chains were found to be more clonally expanded and to have lower generation probabilities than equally common non-associated chains. According to a later analysis, TCR association rates differed among HLA loci, with DRB1 alleles showing the most associated TCRs and HLA-C alleles showing the fewest. A total of 150 to 200 TCR beta chains were listed by the study as associated with cytomegalovirus. The presence/absence analyses assumed that sequencing depth was roughly uniform across donors, and that assumption may not be true. Most CMV-associated TCR beta chains appeared to be HLA-restricted in a later analysis, and the HLA associations seemed to be driven largely by CMV exposure. In a later genetic analysis, a missense DCLRE1C variant was associated with V-gene and J-gene trimming of TCR beta chains, and the association was replicated in an independent cohort. Broadly in line with IMGT annotations, most TCR beta V segments showed up in productive rearrangements about 87% or about 30% of the time in an earlier analysis of several hundred of the donors. While some public TCRs were present in many individuals, most TCR sequences turned up only very rarely across donors. A group of highly shared sequence variants was considered likely to be a technical artifact of the sequencing pipeline. A further reported finding was that TCR beta sequences accurately predicted the HLA-A and HLA-B alleles for most subjects in the first cohort. Assigning TCR associations to individual alleles was difficult when HLA alleles, especially DR and DQ, strongly co-occurred. A few of the identified cytomegalovirus-associated TCR beta chains were confirmed in vitro to be specific for cytomegalovirus antigens. Compared with the roughly 670-donor mean, donors in an Asian-associated ancestry cluster had fewer N-insertions in productive TCRs, according to a later genetic analysis. Because counts were too low, roughly 17 rarely observed V segments, including chromosome 9 orphons, were left out of the earlier analysis of about 500 of the donors. Only TCR beta chains were sequenced in this cohort, and the absence of alpha or paired-chain data limited detectable features. Because HLA typing was missing for some donors at each locus, association tests included only the typed subset. Because the 87-base-pair reads could not distinguish some IMGT-functional V segments, including TRBV6-2 and TRBV6-3, those segments were excluded. CMV serostatus was the only immune exposure information available for the cohort. According to a later analysis, parvovirus B19, influenza, CMV and Epstein-Barr virus appeared linked to several top co-occurrence clusters. In a later analysis, 16,951 TCR beta sequences were associated with specific HLA alleles at a false discovery rate of 0.05.

The library was prepared using the immunoSEQ multiplex PCR assay. The multiplex PCR relied on a mix of 60 forward primers for TCR Vbeta segments and 13 reverse primers for TCR Jbeta segments. Amplification of the CDR3 region of rearranged TCR beta genes was performed with a multiplex PCR assay on genomic DNA. Amplified TCR beta libraries were sequenced as 87-base-pair reads on the Illumina HiSeq System. Under the source paper's analysis protocol: A later analysis tallied around 82 million unique TCR beta chains across the approximately 670 repertoires, and around 10 million of those chains were shared by two or more donors. To remove PCR and sequencing errors, raw reads were error-corrected and collapsed into unique sequences using a nearest-neighbor algorithm that merged closely related sequences. To assign V, D and J gene segments, CDR3 sequences were aligned to IMGT reference sequences. For a sequence to be retained, at least a six-nucleotide match to both a V gene segment and a J gene segment was required. Rearrangements were called productive when the CDR3 lacked stop codons and stayed in frame with V and J; all others were non-productive. Following IMGT convention, CDR3 was defined as the stretch from the second conserved V-encoded cysteine to the conserved J-encoded phenylalanine. In an earlier analysis of around 540 of the donors, sequences lacking an unambiguous match to a single V gene segment were excluded. In an earlier analysis of about 590 of the donors, a V segment was called functional when productive rearrangements were above 56.7%, and segregating when the standard deviation between donors exceeded 5%. A statistical classification framework was developed to diagnose cytomegalovirus status using the catalog of TCR beta chain sequences. A later analysis assigned V and J genes by comparing TCR nucleotide sequences with IMGT/GENE-DB human TR gene sequences. Using the TCRdist pipeline, a later analysis assigned CDR3 sequences along with most-parsimonious VDJ recombination scenarios. A later analysis defined each TCR beta chain by its CDR3 amino acid sequence plus V-gene family, and excluded reads lacking a unique V-gene family. To address suspected cross-contamination and a sequencing artifact, a later analysis removed 550 to 750 highly shared, low-generation-probability nucleotide sequences. In a later analysis, a clonal expansion index for each public chain was calculated from normalized within-repertoire ranks of inferred template counts. A later analysis computed generation probabilities with a VDJ recombination model fitted to out-of-frame rearrangements, and checked the results against IGoR. A later analysis scored TCR-TCR, TCR-HLA and TCR-CMV co-occurrence with hypergeometric tests, applying a repertoire-size bias correction to TCR pairs. False discovery rates were estimated in a later analysis by permuting HLA or CMV assignments 20 times. In a later analysis, co-occurring TCRs were grouped using DBSCAN, and TCRdist sequence similarity was added for clustering within HLA-allele-positive subsets. Repertoires with fewer than 30,000 or more than 120,000 public chains, plus five repertoires with anomalous nucleotide sharing, were excluded from co-occurrence clustering. The immuneACCESS repertoire file appears here via TCRdb, limited to in-frame rearrangements. These files lack a portion of the clones; in checked studies, under half of the deficit traces to unresolved V genes, and the cause of the others is not known. V and J calls and clone size are copied from that table; D and trimming were computed from the DNA. This sample holds about 93,000 clones; approximately 69% were observed only once. The top ten clonotypes cover roughly 5.5% of the sample.

There are a few counts of this clone. There is no known antigen for this receptor. Base qualities are not provided; no much larger clone lies one nucleotide away. The CDR3 measures 15 amino acids from cysteine to phenylalanine. Solely the CDR3 DNA is kept, with 45 bases framed from the first base. Between the V and J ends, shortened by 5 bases and 2 bases respectively, the junction contains 15 bases. CDR1 SEHNR and CDR2 FQNEAQ were looked up in the germline V gene (reference sequence). The cohort comprised some 730 healthy bone marrow donors. At the time of sampling, every cohort member was nominally healthy, though immune exposures that went unrecorded were likely present. The donor tested CMV seropositive, placing the donor among the 250 to 300 seropositive members of the cohort. A peripheral blood sample was provided by each donor, and peripheral blood mononuclear cells were used for TCR beta sequencing. Genomic DNA extraction from the blood cell samples was performed with the Qiagen DNeasy Blood Extraction Kit.

The rearranged chain carries TRBV7-9 and TRBJ1-1, with TRBD1 as a weak D call on 5 bases. The sample comprised PBMCs. The origin of this receptor is a boy younger than 18 in good health and CMV-seropositive. The DNA is TGTGCCAGCAGCCCACATCAGGGATACAACACTGAAGCTTTCTTT. This encodes CASSPHQGYNTEAFF.